Below are 18 T cell receptor beta chains sequenced from a single sample in a study of T cell responses to AZD1222 COVID-19 vaccine. Method: immunoSEQ multiplex PCR; TCRdb's copy keeps in-frame clones and lacks some. The sample lists fewer than 200,000 clones, 91% occurring once. The specimen comprised peripheral blood, sampled 28 days after the second AZD1222 dose. The source of these receptors is an adult who received the AZD1222 COVID-19 vaccine.

This chain connects TRBV11-2 to TRBJ2-1; TRBD2 aligns across 7 bases. Germline CDR1 is SGHAT and CDR2 is FQNNGV. The CDR3 has 15 residues. With V trimmed by 2 bases and J by 12 bases, 13 bases remained unmatched. The CDR3 DNA follows: TGTGCCAGCAGCTTATTCCAAGCGGGGCTGCCGGGGCAGTTCTTC. Encoded protein: CASSLFQAGLPGQFF.

CDR3 residues: CASSQGLAQTGELFF. The CDR3 bases are TGCGCCAGCAGCCAAGGACTAGCACAAACCGGGGAGCTGTTTTTT. The chain uses TRBV4-3 and TRBJ2-2; 7 nucleotides match TRBD2. The V gene end was trimmed by 1 base and the J gene end by 5 bases; junction bases not matched to a gene: 4. Germline CDR1 reads LGHNA; CDR2 reads YSLEER. This CDR3 contains 15 residues.

This chain connects TRBV29-1 to TRBJ2-7; TRBD1 agrees at 7 bases. The trim removed 2 bases at V and 3 bases at J, leaving 13 bases unmatched. The CDR3 has 16 amino acids. Looked up from germline, CDR1 is SQVTM and CDR2 is ANQGSEA. For the CDR3, the DNA is TGCAGCGTTGAATGGGCCTCTGGCAGGGGGTACTACGAGCAGTACTTC. This sequence encodes CSVEWASGRGYYEQYF.

This chain joins TRBV24-1 and TRBJ2-2; tentatively, D is TRBD1 (5 bases). The V and J ends lost 3 bases and 0 bases respectively, with 10 bases between them. The CDR3 has 16 amino acids. Germline loops: CDR1 KGHDR, CDR2 SFDVKD. The CDR3 is CATSDTGHTNTGELFF. The CDR3 DNA sequence: TGTGCCACCAGTGATACCGGACACACGAACACCGGGGAGCTGTTTTTT.

The V call is TRBV18, the J call TRBJ1-3; D might be TRBD1 (5 bases). V dropped 3 bases and J dropped 4 bases, with 13 bases sitting between them. Per germline, CDR1 KGHSH and CDR2 LQKENI. This CDR3 region has 15 residues. The CDR3 reads CASSPRLQEGNTIYF. The CDR3 coding sequence is TGTGCCAGCTCACCGAGATTACAGGAGGGAAACACCATATATTTT.

This chain joins TRBV18 and TRBJ1-2, with 11 bases identical to TRBD1. The CDR3 loop spans 14 amino acids. CDR1 is KGHSH, CDR2 LQKENI, per germline. The ends lost 3 bases at V and 8 bases at J; junction bases unmatched: 5. CDR3 in DNA: TGTGCCAGCTCACCCGGACAGGGGGCTTGGGGCTACACCTTC. Its protein product is CASSPGQGAWGYTF.

The chain recombines TRBV6-6 with TRBJ2-1, with a tentative D call TRBD2 (5 bases). Trimming shortened V by 10 bases and J by 0 bases, and 13 bases separated the two germline ends. Germline V CDR1 and CDR2: MNHNY, SVGAGI (reference sequence). The CDR3 length is 14 residues. The CDR3 loop reads CATYGVSSYNEQFF. In DNA form, the CDR3 reads TGTGCCACCTACGGGGTTAGCTCCTACAATGAGCAGTTCTTC.

The chain has TRBV5-4 and TRBJ2-5; 8 nucleotides line up with TRBD2. The CDR3 length is 16 residues. Germline V gene data show CDR1 as SGHNT and CDR2 as YYREEE (reference sequence). J lost 2 bases, V lost 4 bases, and 10 bases had no gene match. CDR3 region: CASSAWTSTLQETQYF. CDR3 in DNA: TGTGCCAGCAGCGCCTGGACTAGCACCCTACAAGAGACCCAGTACTTC.

This chain connects TRBV4-1 to TRBJ2-2; TRBD1 aligns across 9 bases. CDR3 length: 15 residues. V gave up 4 bases and J gave up 3 bases; unmatched junction bases: 3. CDR1 is MGHRA and CDR2 is YSYEKL in the germline V gene. In DNA form, the CDR3 reads TGCGCCAGCAGCCTGGGACAGGGAGACACCGGGGAGCTGTTTTTT. Amino acids: CASSLGQGDTGELFF.

The V gene is TRBV6-6, the J gene TRBJ2-1; 8 nucleotides agree with TRBD2. Germline lookup yields CDR1 MNHNY and CDR2 SVGAGI (reference sequence). The junction had 6 bases not matched to a gene; V was cut back by 2 bases and J by 9 bases. CDR3 size: 14 residues. Written as DNA, the CDR3 is TGTGCCAGCAGTTACCAAGCGGGAGTGTTTGAGCAGTTCTTC. It yields the protein CASSYQAGVFEQFF.

J is TRBJ1-5 and V is TRBV27, with D tentatively TRBD1 (5 bases). Germline V CDR1 and CDR2: MNHEY, SMNVEV (reference sequence). V lost 6 bases to trimming and J lost 3 bases, with 18 bases between them. The CDR3 extends over 16 amino acids. The CDR3 protein is CASSPGGGYINQPQHF. In DNA, the CDR3 is TGTGCCAGCAGCCCCGGGGGAGGATATATCAATCAGCCCCAGCATTTT.

The rearrangement joins TRBV18 to TRBJ1-5; D unresolved. CDR3 length: 14 residues. The germline V gene has CDR1 KGHSH and CDR2 LQKENI. Deletions cut 2 bases from V and 2 bases from J, with 7 bases between. The CDR3 here is CASSPDTGNQPQHF. For the CDR3, the DNA is TGTGCCAGCTCACCAGACACGGGCAATCAGCCCCAGCATTTT.

The chain uses TRBV4-1 and TRBJ2-4; no definite D call. V gave up 0 bases and J gave up 0 bases, with 18 bases separating them. The CDR3 contains 19 residues. Germline V lookup: CDR1 MGHRA, CDR2 YSYEKL. The CDR3 region has the DNA TGCGCCAGCAGCCAAGAGATGGGGATTTCTCCACTAGCCAAAAACATTCAGTACTTC. This encodes CASSQEMGISPLAKNIQYF.

The rearrangement uses TRBV19 and TRBJ1-3, with D possibly being TRBD1 (6 bases). The CDR3 totals 15 residues. Germline V gene lookup returns CDR1 LNHDA and CDR2 SQIVND (reference sequence). The ends were cut back, 3 bases at V and 0 bases at J, with 9 bases in the middle. CDR3 bases: TGTGCCAGTAGTATCGGACAGTACTCTGGAAACACCATATATTTT. Protein product: CASSIGQYSGNTIYF.

A note on this clone: The junction does not match germline at one end; this may be a read error. The rearrangement joins TRBV6-5 to TRBJ1-2; possible D gene TRBD1, 6 bases. Germline lookup yields CDR1 MNHEY and CDR2 SVGAGI. The CDR3 has 13 amino acids. In DNA form, the CDR3 reads TGTGCCAGCAGTTCCTTCTCCCACGGACAGCCTTTCTTC. Translation gives CASSSFSHGQPFF.

The chain employs TRBV25-1 and TRBJ1-1; no clear D gene. V dropped 10 bases and J dropped 2 bases, with 14 bases sitting between them. The CDR3 length is 13 residues. Per germline, CDR1 MGHDK and CDR2 SYGVNS. This CDR3 is CATPQPRNTEAFF. CDR3 nucleotides: TGTGCCACCCCTCAGCCAAGAAACACTGAAGCTTTCTTT. Looking up the rest from reference TRBV25-1 and TRBJ1-1 gives the full variable domain: EADIYQTPRYLVIGTGKKITLECSQTMGHDKMYWYQQDPGMELHLIHYSYGVNSTEKGDLSSESTVSRIRTEHFPLTLESARPSHTSQYLCATPQPRNTEAFFGQGTRLTVV.

The CDR3 sequence is CASSLREGYTF. DNA of the CDR3: TGTGCCAGCAGTCTCAGGGAGGGCTACACCTTC. V gene TRBV28 combines with J gene TRBJ1-2, with a weak D call TRBD1 (5 bases). Germline CDR1 MDHEN, CDR2 SYDVKM. The CDR3 loop spans 11 amino acids. Trimming took 5 bases from V and 8 from J, leaving 9 bases between them.

The V and J genes are TRBV19 and TRBJ2-1; 10 bases fit TRBD2. The trim removed 3 bases at V and 2 bases at J, leaving 4 bases unmatched. CDR1 is LNHDA and CDR2 is SQIVND in the germline V gene (reference sequence). This CDR3 is built from 16 residues. The CDR3 DNA follows: TGTGCCAGTAGTATCGGGACTAGCGTAGCCTACAATGAGCAGTTCTTC. It encodes CASSIGTSVAYNEQFF. Using reference TRBV19 and TRBJ2-1 for the parts outside the CDR3, the full variable domain is DGGITQSPKYLFRKEGQNVTLSCEQNLNHDAMYWYRQDPGQGLRLIYYSQIVNDFQKGDIAEGYSVSREKKESFPLTVTSAQKNPTAFYLCASSIGTSVAYNEQFFGPGTRLTVL.